A single sample is the source of the 5 T cell receptor beta chains below, sequenced in a study of T cells in women clearing cervical HPV infection. The method was immunoSEQ multiplex PCR; TCRdb's version includes in-frame clones alone and lacks a portion of them. The table for this sample gives 35,000 to 45,000 clones. Sequencing was performed on blood buffy coat. These receptors all come from a woman between 18 and 69 years old with a cervical HPV16 infection that either progressed to CIN3+ or cleared (not recorded which).

In the case of this clone: The read falls 3 residues short of the CDR3 end, and the missing part is taken from the germline J gene. This chain links TRBV19 with TRBJ2-7; maybe TRBD2 (5 bases). The germline gives CDR1 LNHDA, CDR2 SQIVND (reference sequence). The length of the CDR3 is 13 residues. Trimming cost V 7 bases and J 3 bases, with 13 bases left between them. CDR3: CASTRTAGYEQYF. CDR3 DNA, as far as it was read: TGTGCCAGTACCCGGACGGCGGGCTACGAG. The full variable domain, rest sourced from reference TRBV19 and TRBJ2-7, is DGGITQSPKYLFRKEGQNVTLSCEQNLNHDAMYWYRQDPGQGLRLIYYSQIVNDFQKGDIAEGYSVSREKKESFPLTVTSAQKNPTAFYLCASTRTAGYEQYFGPGTRLTVT.

Notes on this clone: The CDR3 end is not reached by the read, which stops 3 residues before it; the germline J gene fills it in. The V gene is TRBV7-9, the J gene TRBJ2-7, with D unclear. This CDR3 spans 12 amino acids. V dropped 3 bases and J dropped 5 bases, with 8 bases sitting between them. CDR1 SEHNR and CDR2 FQNEAQ come from the germline V gene (reference sequence). CDR3: CASSLSIHEQYF. The DNA read from the CDR3 is TGTGCCAGCAGCTTGTCTATCCACGAG.

On this clone: From the germline J gene comes the end of the CDR3, since the read stops 3 residues before it. The V call is TRBV18, the J call TRBJ2-1; possibly TRBD2 for D (6 bases). This CDR3 comprises 15 residues. The germline V gene encodes CDR1 KGHSH and CDR2 LQKENI. V was clipped by 5 bases and J by 1 base, with 12 bases between them. The sequenced CDR3 bases are TGTGCCAGCTCAGGACGGAGGGGATCCTACAATGAG. Amino acid sequence: CASSGRRGSYNE. The CDR3 as a whole reads CASSGRRGSYNEQFF.

In the case of this clone: The DNA ends 3 residues before the CDR3 does, and the rest of the CDR3 is filled in from the germline J gene. This chain uses TRBV20-1 with TRBJ1-5, with 9 bases aligning to TRBD1. The CDR3 is 15 residues long. The germline V gene encodes CDR1 DFQATT and CDR2 SNEGSKA (reference sequence). V lost 3 bases, J lost 6 bases, and 9 bases stayed unmatched. CDR3 region: CSARDPRDRVQPQHF. The covered CDR3 bases are TGCAGTGCTAGGGACCCCCGGGACAGGGTTCAGCCC.

A remark on this clone: Read sequence stops 3 residues before the CDR3 end, and the germline J gene provides the missing end. The rearrangement joins TRBV30 to TRBJ1-2; maybe TRBD1 (6 bases). Germline V gives CDR1 GTSNPN, CDR2 SVGIG (reference sequence). V was pared by 8 bases and J by 2 bases, with 21 bases between. CDR3 size: 15 residues. CDR3 DNA (partial): TGTGCCGGATGGGAGAAAGGGCAGGGGAACTATGGC. Its protein is CAGWEKGQGNYG. The whole CDR3 is CAGWEKGQGNYGYTF.